This entry lists 28 T cell receptor beta chains sequenced from one sample in a study of shared clonotypes between healthy human individuals. Data came from immunoSEQ multiplex PCR; TCRdb stores just in-frame clones and leaves some out. The sample lists a few million clones; approximately 93% were seen once. Sequenced material: naive CD4+ T cells from PBMCs. The subset: CD45RA+ positively selected. The receptors originated from a man aged 18 to 29 in good health. Some clones in this sample may be carry-over from other donors' samples.

The chain has TRBV28 and TRBJ2-6; 8 bases match TRBD1. This CDR3 has 15 residues. Germline values: CDR1 MDHEN, CDR2 SYDVKM. This CDR3 is CAHGQGTLGANVLTF. DNA for the CDR3: TGTGCGCATGGACAGGGAACGCTTGGGGCCAACGTCCTGACTTTC.

The chain joins TRBV28 to TRBJ2-1; D possibly corresponds to TRBD1 (6 bases). The ends were cut back, 5 bases at V and 4 bases at J, with 9 bases in the middle. Per germline, CDR1 MDHEN and CDR2 SYDVKM. The CDR3 covers 13 residues. CDR3 region: CASSRDRYNEQFF. The CDR3, as DNA: TGTGCCAGCAGTCGTGACAGGTACAATGAGCAGTTCTTC.

The rearrangement uses TRBV2 and TRBJ2-7; D tentatively reads TRBD1 or TRBD2 (5 bases each). V shed 8 bases and J shed 2 bases, with 13 bases lying between them. The CDR3 runs to 13 residues. Germline lookup yields CDR1 SNHLY and CDR2 FYNNEI. The CDR3 region is CASGTDRAYEQYF. The CDR3 DNA is TGTGCCAGCGGGACGGATCGGGCCTACGAGCAGTACTTC.

The genes are TRBV28 and TRBJ2-7; 10 nucleotides align to TRBD2. This CDR3 contains 15 residues. The V gene's germline CDR1 is MDHEN and CDR2 SYDVKM. The ends lost 5 bases at V and 5 bases at J; junction bases unmatched: 9. The CDR3, as DNA: TGTGCCAGCAGTCGACCGGGAGCGGGAGGGCACGAGCAGTACTTC. Translated: CASSRPGAGGHEQYF.

This chain joins TRBV6-6 and TRBJ2-7, with TRBD2 matching 8 bases. This CDR3 is 14 amino acids long. Germline V lookup: CDR1 MNHNY, CDR2 SVGAGI (reference sequence). J lost 0 bases, V lost 6 bases, and 4 bases had no gene match. In nucleotides, the CDR3 is TGTGCCAGCAGCCGTAGCGGGACCTCCTACGAGCAGTACTTC. Protein sequence: CASSRSGTSYEQYF.

The chain is built from TRBV5-1 and TRBJ2-3, with 8 bases matching TRBD2. CDR1 SGHRS and CDR2 YFSETQ come from the germline V gene. V trimming: 6 bases; J trimming: 3 bases; junction bases outside the gene matches: 12. CDR3 length: 16 amino acids. The CDR3 DNA reads TGCGCCAGCACCCTGCTTGCTGCGGGAGGAACAGATACGCAGTATTTT. Protein product: CASTLLAAGGTDTQYF.

The chain employs TRBV15 and TRBJ2-1; a weak D match, TRBD1 (6 bases). V lost 8 bases to trimming and J lost 4 bases, with 15 bases between them. CDR3 length equals 14 residues. Germline V gives CDR1 LNHNV, CDR2 YYDKDF (reference sequence). The CDR3 coding sequence is TGTGCCACCGTCCCGGGACAAACTTACAATGAGCAGTTCTTC. Protein: CATVPGQTYNEQFF.

This clone has only one observation. The chain uses TRBV2 and TRBJ2-3, with D possibly TRBD2 on 6 matching bases. The CDR3 has 14 residues. CDR1 SNHLY and CDR2 FYNNEI come from the germline V gene. V lost 2 bases and J lost 2, with 8 bases in between. The CDR3 DNA is TGTGCCAGCAGTGAACGGCGGGACACAGATACGCAGTATTTT. Its translation is CASSERRDTDTQYF.

The chain uses TRBV7-3 and TRBJ2-1; no firm D call. The V gene lost 2 bases and the J gene lost 8 bases, with 13 bases spanning the gap. The length of the CDR3 is 14 residues. In germline, CDR1 is SGHTA, CDR2 FQGTGA. In DNA, the CDR3 is TGTGCCAGCAGCTTATTTCAGGCCACGGATGAGCAGTTCTTC. Amino acid sequence: CASSLFQATDEQFF.

To note about this clone: The same CDR3 can be traced to other DNA sequences in this sample. The J gene is TRBJ2-5, the V gene TRBV7-6, with 12 nucleotides matching TRBD2. Looked up from germline, CDR1 is SGHVS and CDR2 is FNYEAQ. Trimming at V came to 1 base and at J to 1 base, leaving 4 bases not matched to a gene. The CDR3 is 17 residues long. CDR3 loop: CASSLGLAGGGQETQYF. CDR3 nucleotide sequence: TGTGCCAGCAGCTTAGGGCTAGCGGGAGGGGGCCAAGAGACCCAGTACTTC. Looking up the rest from reference TRBV7-6 and TRBJ2-5 gives the full variable domain: GAGVSQSPRYKVTKRGQDVALRCDPISGHVSLYWYRQALGQGPEFLTYFNYEAQQDKSGLPNDRFSAERPEGSISTLTIQRTEQRDSAMYRCASSLGLAGGGQETQYFGPGTRLLVL.

The genes are TRBV28 and TRBJ1-2, with 8 positions matching TRBD1. CDR1 is MDHEN, CDR2 SYDVKM, per germline. The CDR3 covers 15 residues. V was pared by 1 base and J by 10 bases, with 11 bases of the junction left unmatched. DNA for the CDR3: TGTGCCAGCAGTTTATCCCGGGACAGGAAAGAGATCTACACCTTC. Protein: CASSLSRDRKEIYTF.

This clone occurred once. The rearrangement links TRBV6-5 to TRBJ1-2, with 8 bases aligning to TRBD1. Germline trimming cut 6 bases from V and 5 bases from J; bases unmatched to any gene: 8. CDR1 MNHEY and CDR2 SVGAGI come from the germline V gene. This CDR3 comprises 14 residues. This CDR3 is CASRPDRGLYGYTF. Here the CDR3 DNA reads TGTGCCAGCAGACCCGACAGGGGCCTGTATGGCTACACCTTC.

In its sample, this clone was seen once. The chain couples TRBV28 to TRBJ1-2; D remains unclear. Germline V CDR1 and CDR2: MDHEN, SYDVKM. The CDR3 runs 14 residues. V shed 3 bases and J shed 8 bases, with 16 bases lying between them. CDR3 sequence: CASSLGTGSLGYTF. The CDR3 DNA is TGTGCCAGCAGTTTGGGCACCGGGTCGTTGGGCTACACCTTC.

The genes are TRBV19 and TRBJ2-7; D ambiguous. CDR1 and CDR2 (germline): LNHDA, SQIVND (reference sequence). The CDR3 contains 13 residues. Between the trimmed V and J ends, which lost 6 bases and 5 bases, there was a span of 14 bases. DNA for the CDR3: TGTGCCAGTAGCGATACGGGTTCCCACGAGCAGTACTTC. The encoded protein is CASSDTGSHEQYF.

This clone was counted a single time. The chain links TRBV6-6 to TRBJ1-1; possibly TRBD1 for D (5 bases). Germline values: CDR1 MNHNY, CDR2 SVGAGI (reference sequence). The V end lost 0 bases, the J end lost 4 bases, and 12 bases lay between the germline ends. This CDR3 is built from 15 residues. The CDR3 nucleotides are TGTGCCAGCAGTTACTCCGGGGGTGGGGCCACTGAAGCTTTCTTT. Translated: CASSYSGGGATEAFF.

This chain connects TRBV6-1 to TRBJ1-2, with TRBD1 identical over 7 bases. The CDR3 runs 17 residues. Per germline, CDR1 MNHNS and CDR2 SASEGT. The junction had 14 bases not matched to a gene; V was cut back by 2 bases and J by 5 bases. The CDR3 region has the DNA TGTGCCAGCAGTGAACCGGGACAGAATCCGCTTTGGTATGGCTACACCTTC. It translates to CASSEPGQNPLWYGYTF.

This clone was seen just once. The chain couples TRBV7-2 to TRBJ1-2; TRBD1 might be the D (6 bases). This CDR3 comprises 14 residues. V was shortened by 5 bases and J by 2 bases, with 12 bases between the two germline ends. The germline gives CDR1 SGHTA, CDR2 FQGNSA. The CDR3 region has the DNA TGTGCCAGCAGCCCCCTTCAGGGGAACTATGGCTACACCTTC. It yields the protein CASSPLQGNYGYTF.

The chain employs TRBV30 and TRBJ2-7, with D possibly TRBD2 on 6 matching bases. The CDR3 covers 14 residues. Deletions cut 6 bases from V and 3 bases from J, with 18 bases between. Germline V gene data show CDR1 as GTSNPN and CDR2 as SVGIG (reference sequence). Here the CDR3 reads CACPPPGLLYEQYF. Here the CDR3 DNA reads TGTGCCTGCCCACCCCCGGGACTTCTCTACGAGCAGTACTTC.

V gene TRBV5-4 combines with J gene TRBJ2-7, with 12 positions matching TRBD1. Germline CDR1 and CDR2: SGHNT and YYREEE (reference sequence). The CDR3 extends over 16 amino acids. Trimming cost V 4 bases and J 7 bases; bases outside gene matches: 12. CDR3 residues: CASSPNGGQGANEQYF. Written as DNA, the CDR3 is TGTGCCAGCAGCCCCAACGGGGGACAGGGGGCGAATGAGCAGTACTTC.

The J gene is TRBJ2-1, the V gene TRBV4-2, with TRBD2 identical over 10 bases. This CDR3 has 17 residues. V shed 0 bases and J 7 bases; nucleotides not matched to a gene: 9. Looked up from germline, CDR1 is LGHNA and CDR2 is YNFKEQ. The CDR3 loop reads CASSQDPLAGARNEQFF. CDR3 nucleotides: TGTGCCAGCAGCCAAGATCCCCTAGCGGGAGCACGGAATGAGCAGTTCTTC.

The chain combines TRBV5-1 with TRBJ2-7; D is undetermined. The CDR3 spans 14 residues. V shed 2 bases and J shed 3 bases, with 12 bases lying between them. Germline V gene sequence: CDR1 SGHRS, CDR2 YFSETQ. Here the CDR3 DNA reads TGCGCCAGCAGCTTATACCGGACGGGCTACGAGCAGTACTTC. Translation gives CASSLYRTGYEQYF.

V gene TRBV28 combines with J gene TRBJ2-7; TRBD2 aligns across 7 bases. The ends lost 4 bases at V and 7 bases at J; junction bases unmatched: 19. CDR1 and CDR2 from the germline V gene are MDHEN and SYDVKM. This CDR3 is built from 17 residues. CDR3 nucleotides: TGTGCCAGCAGTTCCCCGGGGCGGGGGTCGGGCGGAAGGGAGCAGTACTTC. It is translated as CASSSPGRGSGGREQYF.

As for this clone: Different DNA sequences within this sample yield the same CDR3. The V and J genes are TRBV28 and TRBJ1-5; D possibly corresponds to TRBD1 (6 bases). This CDR3 comprises 14 residues. V was clipped by 2 bases and J by 6 bases, with 11 bases between them. Looked up from germline, CDR1 is MDHEN and CDR2 is SYDVKM. The CDR3: CASSLTGGGQPQHF. CDR3 nucleotide sequence: TGTGCCAGCAGTTTAACGGGGGGCGGTCAGCCCCAGCATTTT.

The chain is built from TRBV7-8 and TRBJ1-2; TRBD1 might be the D (6 bases). Deletions cut 5 bases from V and 0 bases from J, with 13 bases between. Per the germline V gene, CDR1 is SGHVS and CDR2 is FQNEAQ. This CDR3 comprises 15 residues. CDR3 in DNA: TGTGCCAGCAGCCGAACAGGGTCCACTAACTATGGCTACACCTTC. It is translated as CASSRTGSTNYGYTF.

A single count supports this clone. The chain recombines TRBV11-1 with TRBJ2-2; D is uncertain. From germline, CDR1 is SGHAT and CDR2 FQDESV (reference sequence). The CDR3 runs to 14 residues. Trimming left V 3 bases short and J 1 base short, with 6 bases between. The CDR3 coding sequence is TGTGCCAGCAGCTTGGGCCTGAACACCGGGGAGCTGTTTTTT. The encoded protein is CASSLGLNTGELFF.

This rearrangement joins TRBV11-2 to TRBJ1-1; 10 bases are a match to TRBD1. This CDR3 spans 16 amino acids. CDR1 SGHAT and CDR2 FQNNGV come from the germline V gene. J gave up 2 bases and V 5 bases, and 8 bases lay outside the gene matches. CDR3: CASSPLRTGGNTEAFF. The CDR3 bases are TGTGCCAGCAGCCCTCTCCGGACAGGGGGTAACACTGAAGCTTTCTTT.

This clone came up once. The chain carries TRBV19 and TRBJ1-5; TRBD1 aligns across 10 bases. V shed 10 bases and J 4 bases; nucleotides not matched to a gene: 1. This CDR3 comprises 12 residues. Per germline, CDR1 LNHDA and CDR2 SQIVND (reference sequence). CDR3 bases: TGTGCCACGGGACAGGGGAATCAGCCCCAGCATTTT. This translates into CATGQGNQPQHF.

The chain has TRBV19 and TRBJ2-2, with D tentatively TRBD2 (5 bases). The CDR3 contains 15 residues. V was trimmed by 6 bases and J by 0 bases, leaving 11 bases between them. Germline lookup yields CDR1 LNHDA and CDR2 SQIVND (reference sequence). The CDR3 DNA sequence: TGTGCCAGTAGAACCCGACTAACGAACACCGGGGAGCTGTTTTTT. It is translated as CASRTRLTNTGELFF.